The T cell receptor beta chain described here comes from a study of monozygotic twins with inflammatory bowel disease. Study-level points and caveats: The data gave no support to a single strong IBD-associated signal or clonotype. A reduction in TCRbeta diversity (inverse Simpson) was seen in IBD patients relative to healthy co-twins.

Each UMI, carrying a 6-nucleotide sample barcode, came from template switching. TCRdb processed the 5' RACE reads again and assigns one entry to each CDR3 protein, with no DNA. Recorded for this sample: 330,000 or so distinct CDR3 sequences. CDR3 size: 15 residues. The germline CDR1 and CDR2 sequences are KGHSH and LQKENI. As for this clonotype: Its antigen is not known.

The authors drew approximately 2.5 ml of blood from each donor. The source of this sequence is a human donor with ulcerative colitis or Crohn's disease, or a healthy co-twin of an affected twin (not recorded which). The sequenced sample consisted of blood. This chain joins TRBV18 and TRBJ2-3; TCRdb's D call of TRBD1 is untestable without DNA. CDR3 amino acids: CASSPRTGNTDTQYF.